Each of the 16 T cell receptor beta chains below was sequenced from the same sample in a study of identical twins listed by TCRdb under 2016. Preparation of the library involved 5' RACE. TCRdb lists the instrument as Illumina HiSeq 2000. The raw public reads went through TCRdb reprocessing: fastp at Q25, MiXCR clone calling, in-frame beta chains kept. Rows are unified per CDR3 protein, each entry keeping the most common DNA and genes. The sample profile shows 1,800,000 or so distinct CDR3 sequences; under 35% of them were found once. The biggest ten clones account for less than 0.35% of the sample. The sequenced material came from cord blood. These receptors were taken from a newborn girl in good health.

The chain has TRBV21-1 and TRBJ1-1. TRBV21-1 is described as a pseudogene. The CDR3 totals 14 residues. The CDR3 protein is CASSNPTRNTEAFF. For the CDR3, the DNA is TGTGCCAGCAGCAACCCTACGCGGAACACTGAAGCTTTCTTT.

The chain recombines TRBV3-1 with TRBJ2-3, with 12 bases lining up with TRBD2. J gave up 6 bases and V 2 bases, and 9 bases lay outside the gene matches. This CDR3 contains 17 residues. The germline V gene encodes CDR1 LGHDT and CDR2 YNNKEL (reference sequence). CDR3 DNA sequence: TGTGCCAGCAGCCAATGGCTAGCGGGAGGGCTCAGGGATACGCAGTATTTT. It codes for CASSQWLAGGLRDTQYF.

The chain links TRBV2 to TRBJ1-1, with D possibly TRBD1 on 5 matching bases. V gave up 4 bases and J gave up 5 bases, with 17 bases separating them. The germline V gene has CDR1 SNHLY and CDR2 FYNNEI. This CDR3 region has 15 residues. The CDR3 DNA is TGTGCCAGCAGTGGGGCAGGGAGGATGGAGACTGAAGCTTTCTTT. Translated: CASSGAGRMETEAFF.

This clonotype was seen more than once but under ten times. The CDR3 nucleotides are TGTGCCAGCGGGGGGGGGTACCAAGAGACCCAGTACTTC. This codes for CASGGGYQETQYF. V usage is TRBV25-1 and J usage is TRBJ2-5, with 7 bases aligning to TRBD2. Per the germline V gene, CDR1 is MGHDK and CDR2 is SYGVNS. V shed 8 bases, J shed 0 bases, and the junction held 3 bases outside the gene matches. This CDR3 is 13 amino acids long. Variable domain in full (rest from reference TRBV25-1 and TRBJ2-5): EADIYQTPRYLVIGTGKKITLECSQTMGHDKMYWYQQDPGMELHLIHYSYGVNSTEKGDLSSESTVSRIRTEHFPLTLESARPSHTSQYLCASGGGYQETQYFGPGTRLLVL.

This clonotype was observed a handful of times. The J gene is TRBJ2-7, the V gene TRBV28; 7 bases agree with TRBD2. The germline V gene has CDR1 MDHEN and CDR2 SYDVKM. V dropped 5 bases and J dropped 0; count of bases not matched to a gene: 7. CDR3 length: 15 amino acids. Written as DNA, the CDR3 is TGTGCCAGCAGTGACGCCCGGGACTACTCCTACGAGCAGTACTTC. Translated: CASSDARDYSYEQYF.

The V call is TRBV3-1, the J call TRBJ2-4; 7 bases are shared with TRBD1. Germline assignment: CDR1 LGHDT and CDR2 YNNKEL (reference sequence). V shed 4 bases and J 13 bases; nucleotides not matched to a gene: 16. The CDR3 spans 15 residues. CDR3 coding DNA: TGTGCCAGCAGCCGATCCGGGACAGTTTACAATGAGCAGTACTTC. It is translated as CASSRSGTVYNEQYF.

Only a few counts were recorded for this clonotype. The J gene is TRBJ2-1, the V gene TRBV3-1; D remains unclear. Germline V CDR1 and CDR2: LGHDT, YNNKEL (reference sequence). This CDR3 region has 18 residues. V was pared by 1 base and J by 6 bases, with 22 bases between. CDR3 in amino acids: CASSQASVSVFRSNEQFF. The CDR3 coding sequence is TGTGCCAGCAGCCAAGCGTCGGTCTCGGTCTTCAGAAGCAATGAGCAGTTCTTC.

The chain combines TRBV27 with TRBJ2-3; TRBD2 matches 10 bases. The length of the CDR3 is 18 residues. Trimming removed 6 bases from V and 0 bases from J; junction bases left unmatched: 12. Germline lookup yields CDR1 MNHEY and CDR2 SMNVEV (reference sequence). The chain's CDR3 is CASSLGVAGGLSTDTQYF. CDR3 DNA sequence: TGTGCCAGCAGCTTGGGGGTAGCGGGAGGTCTGAGCACAGATACGCAGTATTTT.

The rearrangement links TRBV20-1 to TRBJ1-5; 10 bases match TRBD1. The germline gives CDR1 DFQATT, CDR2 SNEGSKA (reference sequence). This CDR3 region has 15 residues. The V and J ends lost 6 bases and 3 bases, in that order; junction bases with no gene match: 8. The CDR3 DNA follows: TGCAGTGCCGCACCGGGACAGGGGTTCAATCAGCCCCAGCATTTT. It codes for CSAAPGQGFNQPQHF.

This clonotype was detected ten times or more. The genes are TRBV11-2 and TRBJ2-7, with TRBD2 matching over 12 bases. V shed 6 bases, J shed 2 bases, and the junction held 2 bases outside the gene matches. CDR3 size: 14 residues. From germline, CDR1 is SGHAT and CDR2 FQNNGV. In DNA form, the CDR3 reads TGTGCCAGCAGTGGACTAGCGGGAACCTACGAGCAGTACTTC. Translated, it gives CASSGLAGTYEQYF.

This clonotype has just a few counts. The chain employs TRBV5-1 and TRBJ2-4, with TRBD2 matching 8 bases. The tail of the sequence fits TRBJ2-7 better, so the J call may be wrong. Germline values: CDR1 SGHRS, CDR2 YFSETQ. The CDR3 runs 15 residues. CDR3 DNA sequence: TGCGCCAGCAGCTTTACCGGGACTAGTCTTCCCGAGCAGTACTTC. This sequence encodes CASSFTGTSLPEQYF.

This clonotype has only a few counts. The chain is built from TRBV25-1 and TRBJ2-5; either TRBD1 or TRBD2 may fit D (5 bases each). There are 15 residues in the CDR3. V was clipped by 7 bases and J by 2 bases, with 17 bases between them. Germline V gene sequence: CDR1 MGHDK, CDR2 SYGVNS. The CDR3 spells CASTEGRLTQETQYF. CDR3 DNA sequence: TGTGCCAGCACAGAGGGACGATTGACTCAAGAGACCCAGTACTTC.

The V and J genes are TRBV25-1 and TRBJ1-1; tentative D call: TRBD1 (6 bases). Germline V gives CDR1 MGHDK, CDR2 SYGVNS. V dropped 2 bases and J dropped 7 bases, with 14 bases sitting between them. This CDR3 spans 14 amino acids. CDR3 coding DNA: TGTGCCAGCAGTGAAGACGGGGGCGGGGGTGAAGCTTTCTTT. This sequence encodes CASSEDGGGGEAFF. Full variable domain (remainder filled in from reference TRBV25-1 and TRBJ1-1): EADIYQTPRYLVIGTGKKITLECSQTMGHDKMYWYQQDPGMELHLIHYSYGVNSTEKGDLSSESTVSRIRTEHFPLTLESARPSHTSQYLCASSEDGGGGEAFFGQGTRLTVV.

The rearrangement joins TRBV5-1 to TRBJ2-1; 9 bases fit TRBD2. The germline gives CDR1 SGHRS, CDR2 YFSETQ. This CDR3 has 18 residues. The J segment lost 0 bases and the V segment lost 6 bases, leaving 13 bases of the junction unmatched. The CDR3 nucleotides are TGCGCCAGCATCCCCTCTACTAGCGGGCGGCTCTCCTACAATGAGCAGTTCTTC. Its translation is CASIPSTSGRLSYNEQFF.

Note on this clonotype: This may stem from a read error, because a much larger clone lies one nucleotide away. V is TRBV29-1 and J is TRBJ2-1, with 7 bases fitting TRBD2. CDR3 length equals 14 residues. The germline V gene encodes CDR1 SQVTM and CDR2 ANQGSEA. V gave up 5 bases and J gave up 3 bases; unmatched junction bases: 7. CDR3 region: CSVIVLAFYNEQFF. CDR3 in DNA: TGCAGCGTTATCGTACTAGCGTTCTACAATGAGCAGTTCTTC.

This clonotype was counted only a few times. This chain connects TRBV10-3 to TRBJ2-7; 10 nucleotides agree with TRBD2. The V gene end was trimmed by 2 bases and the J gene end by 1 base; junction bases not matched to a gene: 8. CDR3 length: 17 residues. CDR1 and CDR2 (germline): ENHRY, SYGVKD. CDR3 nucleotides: TGTGCCATCAGTGAGAGTTTAACTAGCGGGAATTCCTACGAGCAGTACTTC. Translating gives CAISESLTSGNSYEQYF.